This passage covers 29 T cell receptor beta chains from one sample sequenced in a study of shared clonotypes between healthy human individuals. Profiled with immunoSEQ multiplex PCR; TCRdb holds only in-frame clones, not every one. The table shows approximately 2,000,000 clones, with 85% to 95% occurring only once. Sequencing used naive CD4+ T cells from PBMCs. Subset given: CD45RA+ positively selected. These receptors were taken from a man younger than 35 in good health. Some clones in this sample may be carry-over from other donors' samples.

This chain uses TRBV2 with TRBJ1-5; 8 bases are shared with TRBD1. This CDR3 spans 14 amino acids. The ends lost 6 bases at V and 5 bases at J; junction bases unmatched: 6. CDR1 is SNHLY, CDR2 FYNNEI, per germline. The CDR3 DNA follows: TGTGCCAGCAGCGAGGACAGGGACTATCAGCCCCAGCATTTT. It specifies CASSEDRDYQPQHF. Looking up the rest from reference TRBV2 and TRBJ1-5 gives the full variable domain: EPEVTQTPSHQVTQMGQEVILRCVPISNHLYFYWYRQILGQKVEFLVSFYNNEISEKSEIFDDQFSVERPDGSNFTLKIRSTKLEDSAMYFCASSEDRDYQPQHFGDGTRLSIL.

J is TRBJ1-5 and V is TRBV7-8; D might be TRBD1 (5 bases). Trimming left V 3 bases short and J 4 bases short, with 10 bases between. CDR3 length equals 14 residues. Germline CDR1 is SGHVS and CDR2 is FQNEAQ. Here the CDR3 reads CASSLKTVNQPQHF. CDR3 in DNA: TGTGCCAGCAGCTTGAAGACAGTTAATCAGCCCCAGCATTTT.

V usage is TRBV27 and J usage is TRBJ2-7, with D possibly matching TRBD1 (5 bases). CDR3 length: 15 amino acids. The V and J ends lost 3 bases and 1 base respectively, with 13 bases between them. From germline, CDR1 is MNHEY and CDR2 SMNVEV (reference sequence). CDR3 sequence reads: CASSFKSGHSYEQYF. Written as DNA, the CDR3 is TGTGCCAGCAGTTTTAAATCAGGGCATTCCTACGAGCAGTACTTC.

The rearrangement links TRBV5-1 to TRBJ1-5; D is ambiguous. The germline V and J ends were trimmed by 4 bases and 8 bases, with 16 bases remaining between them. Germline CDR1 reads SGHRS; CDR2 reads YFSETQ. This CDR3 contains 14 residues. CDR3 DNA: TGCGCCAGCAGCCTGGACGCAGGAGTAGAGCCCCAGCATTTT. Its protein is CASSLDAGVEPQHF.

The gene calls are TRBV11-2 and TRBJ1-4; D gene unclear. Trimming removed 1 base at V and 0 bases at J, with 6 bases between. The germline V gene encodes CDR1 SGHAT and CDR2 FQNNGV. This CDR3 comprises 15 residues. The CDR3 DNA sequence: TGTGCCAGCAGCTTAGTAGGAGCAACTAATGAAAAACTGTTTTTT. Amino acid sequence: CASSLVGATNEKLFF.

This chain joins TRBV10-3 and TRBJ2-1, with 13 bases identical to TRBD2. The CDR3 runs 16 residues. The germline CDR1 and CDR2 sequences are ENHRY and SYGVKD. The junction had 10 bases not matched to a gene; V was cut back by 10 bases and J by 4 bases. The CDR3 bases are TGTGCCACCGGAGGGACTAGCGGGACTAATTACAATGAGCAGTTCTTC. Translation gives CATGGTSGTNYNEQFF.

The J gene is TRBJ2-3, the V gene TRBV6-5, with D perhaps matching TRBD2 (6 bases). The V gene's germline CDR1 is MNHEY and CDR2 SVGAGI. The CDR3 extends over 13 amino acids. Trimming shortened V by 1 base and J by 5 bases, and 7 bases separated the two germline ends. The CDR3 is CASSYWGGDTQYF. The CDR3, as DNA: TGTGCCAGCAGTTACTGGGGAGGAGATACGCAGTATTTT.

This sequence joins TRBV2 and TRBJ1-5; D unresolved. The ends were cut back, 2 bases at V and 0 bases at J, with 5 bases in the middle. The CDR3 has 14 amino acids. The germline gives CDR1 SNHLY, CDR2 FYNNEI. CDR3 sequence reads: CASSETISNQPQHF. The CDR3 coding sequence is TGTGCCAGCAGTGAAACGATTAGCAATCAGCCCCAGCATTTT. Filled out from reference TRBV2 and TRBJ1-5, the complete variable domain reads EPEVTQTPSHQVTQMGQEVILRCVPISNHLYFYWYRQILGQKVEFLVSFYNNEISEKSEIFDDQFSVERPDGSNFTLKIRSTKLEDSAMYFCASSETISNQPQHFGDGTRLSIL.

The CDR3 sequence is CASSPTGQGYNEQFF. The DNA of the CDR3 is TGTGCCAGCAGCCCCACGGGACAGGGCTACAATGAGCAGTTCTTC. The chain is built from TRBV5-6 and TRBJ2-1, with 9 bases lining up with TRBD1. Germline values: CDR1 SGHDT, CDR2 YYEEEE. The CDR3 covers 15 residues. The V and J ends lost 4 bases and 3 bases, in that order; junction bases with no gene match: 5.

V gene TRBV5-8 combines with J gene TRBJ1-2; 8 nucleotides align to TRBD1. The CDR3 is 14 amino acids. The V gene end was trimmed by 2 bases and the J gene end by 5 bases; junction bases not matched to a gene: 5. Germline V gives CDR1 SGHTS, CDR2 YDEGEE. The CDR3: CASSLNRGAYGYTF. The CDR3 DNA reads as TGTGCCAGCAGCTTAAACAGGGGGGCTTATGGCTACACCTTC. Using reference TRBV5-8 and TRBJ1-2 for the parts outside the CDR3, the full variable domain is EAGVTQSPTHLIKTRGQQATLRCSPISGHTSVYWYQQALGLGLQFLLWYDEGEERNRGNFPPRFSGRQFPNYSSELNVNALELEDSALYLCASSLNRGAYGYTFGSGTRLTVV.

DNA of the CDR3: TGCGCCAGCAGCCAAGATTCGAGGCGAAGGGAGCCTGCTAACTATGGCTACACCTTC. This translates into CASSQDSRRREPANYGYTF. V gene TRBV4-1 combines with J gene TRBJ1-2; D gene unclear. The V gene's germline CDR1 is MGHRA and CDR2 YSYEKL. V gave up 0 bases and J gave up 0 bases, with 20 bases separating them. The CDR3 is 19 residues long.

V and J are TRBV18 and TRBJ2-1; 9 positions match TRBD2. Looked up from germline, CDR1 is KGHSH and CDR2 is LQKENI. The CDR3 length is 15 residues. V trimming: 1 base; J trimming: 6 bases; junction bases outside the gene matches: 4. In DNA form, the CDR3 reads TGTGCCAGCTCACCACTAGCGGGAGTTCTCAATGAGCAGTTCTTC. It specifies CASSPLAGVLNEQFF.

The genes are TRBV29-1 and TRBJ2-1, with 7 bases aligning to TRBD1. Germline V gene sequence: CDR1 SQVTM, CDR2 ANQGSEA. CDR3 length equals 11 residues. Unmatched junction bases numbered 6, after V lost 8 bases and J lost 8 bases. CDR3 loop: CSINRGDEQFF. CDR3 nucleotide sequence: TGCAGCATCAACAGGGGCGATGAGCAGTTCTTC.

For this clone: The same CDR3 can be traced to other DNA sequences in this sample. V and J are TRBV7-8 and TRBJ1-3, with D hard to call. Trimming removed 2 bases from V and 0 bases from J, with 2 bases in between. CDR3 length: 13 residues. Germline loops: CDR1 SGHVS, CDR2 FQNEAQ. The CDR3 here is CASSLSSGNTIYF. CDR3 coding DNA: TGTGCCAGCAGCTTAAGCTCTGGAAACACCATATATTTT.

The chain recombines TRBV5-1 with TRBJ1-3, with D possibly TRBD1 on 5 matching bases. From germline, CDR1 is SGHRS and CDR2 YFSETQ. Trimming pared 0 bases from V and 3 bases from J, leaving 13 bases between. The CDR3 is 16 residues long. CDR3 protein: CASSLGIGGNGNTIYF. Written as DNA, the CDR3 is TGCGCCAGCAGCTTGGGAATCGGGGGAAATGGAAACACCATATATTTT.

The CDR3 bases are TGCGCCAGCAGCTTGGGCAGGGGGAGGAACACTGAAGCTTTCTTT. It specifies CASSLGRGRNTEAFF. J is TRBJ1-1 and V is TRBV5-1, with 7 bases lining up with TRBD1. Germline assignment: CDR1 SGHRS and CDR2 YFSETQ. The junction had 3 bases not matched to a gene; V was cut back by 0 bases and J by 1 base. This CDR3 has 15 amino acids.

The chain joins TRBV15 to TRBJ2-5; no clear D gene. The V end lost 5 bases, the J end lost 0 bases, and 10 bases lay between the germline ends. Germline loops: CDR1 LNHNV, CDR2 YYDKDF (reference sequence). CDR3 length equals 14 residues. CDR3 loop: CATSGNWYQETQYF. CDR3 DNA: TGTGCCACCAGCGGCAACTGGTACCAAGAGACCCAGTACTTC.

The chain uses TRBV7-3 and TRBJ2-1; the D is unclear. The germline gives CDR1 SGHTA, CDR2 FQGTGA. The V and J ends lost 5 bases and 4 bases respectively, with 15 bases between them. The CDR3 sequence is 15 residues long. CDR3 nucleotide sequence: TGTGCCAGCAGCCCCGACAATAGGGCTTACAATGAGCAGTTCTTC. Its translation is CASSPDNRAYNEQFF.

CDR3 region: CASSYDRVGAKNIQYF. CDR3 bases: TGTGCCAGCAGTTATGACCGAGTGGGAGCCAAAAACATTCAGTACTTC. This rearrangement joins TRBV6-5 to TRBJ2-4; D remains unclear. Germline assignment: CDR1 MNHEY and CDR2 SVGAGI. The V gene lost 3 bases and the J gene lost 0 bases, with 12 bases spanning the gap. The CDR3 is 16 amino acids.

The chain combines TRBV19 with TRBJ2-6; no clear D. Germline CDR1 LNHDA, CDR2 SQIVND (reference sequence). The CDR3 is 18 amino acids. V was shortened by 3 bases and J by 0 bases, with 15 bases between the two germline ends. Here the CDR3 reads CASSIGAVPGSGANVLTF. DNA for the CDR3: TGTGCCAGTAGTATCGGCGCAGTACCCGGCTCTGGGGCCAACGTCCTGACTTTC. The entire variable domain, with the rest obtained from reference TRBV19 and TRBJ2-6, is as follows: DGGITQSPKYLFRKEGQNVTLSCEQNLNHDAMYWYRQDPGQGLRLIYYSQIVNDFQKGDIAEGYSVSREKKESFPLTVTSAQKNPTAFYLCASSIGAVPGSGANVLTFGAGSRLTVL.

The chain employs TRBV9 and TRBJ2-1; D possibly corresponds to TRBD2 (5 bases). The CDR3 runs to 16 residues. Germline lookup yields CDR1 SGDLS and CDR2 YYNGEE. V was clipped by 0 bases and J by 3 bases, with 13 bases between them. The CDR3 DNA follows: TGTGCCAGCAGCGTAGACGGGGATCCCCTCTACAATGAGCAGTTCTTC. Amino acids: CASSVDGDPLYNEQFF.

Details on this clone: Other nucleotide sequences from this sample produce the same CDR3. This rearrangement joins TRBV28 to TRBJ1-2; no clear D gene. Trimming pared 8 bases from V and 1 base from J, leaving 5 bases between. The germline gives CDR1 MDHEN, CDR2 SYDVKM. The CDR3 spans 11 residues. The CDR3 protein is CASRINYGYTF. CDR3 coding DNA: TGTGCCAGCCGTATTAACTATGGCTACACCTTC.

J is TRBJ1-1 and V is TRBV6-5; D is unclear. The CDR3 totals 13 residues. Trimming removed 2 bases from V and 5 bases from J, with 9 bases in between. CDR1 and CDR2 from the germline V gene are MNHEY and SVGAGI. The CDR3 DNA is TGTGCCAGCAGTTACACCACCTGGACTGAAGCTTTCTTT. Protein product: CASSYTTWTEAFF.

This clone was recorded once. This rearrangement joins TRBV6-5 to TRBJ2-7, with TRBD1 matching over 8 bases. Trimming took 0 bases from V and 5 from J; bases not matched to a gene: 6. Germline CDR1 is MNHEY and CDR2 is SVGAGI. The CDR3 loop spans 15 amino acids. The CDR3 DNA reads TGTGCCAGCAGTTACTCGAAGGTGGACAGGGACGAGCAGTACTTC. It codes for CASSYSKVDRDEQYF.

In this sample, this clone turned up a few times. V usage is TRBV7-3 and J usage is TRBJ1-1; no firm D call. The CDR3 is made up of 13 amino acids. Germline CDR1 reads SGHTA; CDR2 reads FQGTGA. V lost 2 bases to trimming and J lost 0 bases, with 4 bases between them. CDR3: CASSLAMNTEAFF. The CDR3 region has the DNA TGTGCCAGCAGCTTAGCTATGAACACTGAAGCTTTCTTT.

This chain uses TRBV4-1 with TRBJ2-2; 7 positions agree with TRBD2. Trimming at V came to 0 bases and at J to 2 bases, leaving 9 bases not matched to a gene. CDR3 length equals 18 residues. Germline-derived CDR1 and CDR2 are MGHRA and YSYEKL. This CDR3 reads CASSQEYGLAVNTGELFF. In DNA form, the CDR3 reads TGCGCCAGCAGCCAAGAGTATGGGCTAGCGGTAAACACCGGGGAGCTGTTTTTT.

The chain couples TRBV7-9 to TRBJ2-2; 8 bases align to TRBD2. CDR1 and CDR2 (germline): SEHNR, FQNEAQ (reference sequence). After removal of 5 bases from V and 4 bases from J, the junction contained 9 bases not matched to a gene. The CDR3 consists of 16 residues. As DNA, the CDR3 is TGTGCCAGCAGCCCAAGCGGGAGTGGGGGCACCGGGGAGCTGTTTTTT. Translating it yields CASSPSGSGGTGELFF.

This clone was observed a handful of times. The J gene is TRBJ1-5, the V gene TRBV20-1, with unresolved D. Germline CDR1 is DFQATT and CDR2 is SNEGSKA (reference sequence). Trimming cost V 7 bases and J 6 bases, with 7 bases left between them. The length of the CDR3 is 10 residues. The CDR3 bases are TGCAGTGTAGCCGGTCAGCCCCAGCATTTT. Its translation is CSVAGQPQHF.

This chain joins TRBV11-3 and TRBJ2-1; 7 nucleotides line up with TRBD1. Germline V lookup: CDR1 SGHNT, CDR2 YENEEA. The CDR3 extends over 12 amino acids. V lost 5 bases to trimming and J lost 13 bases; unmatched junction nucleotides: 8. This CDR3 is CASSRTGTDQFF. CDR3 in DNA: TGTGCCAGCAGCCGTACCGGGACAGATCAGTTCTTC. The full variable domain, rest sourced from reference TRBV11-3 and TRBJ2-1, is EAGVVQSPRYKIIEKKQPVAFWCNPISGHNTLYWYLQNLGQGPELLIRYENEEAVDDSQLPKDRFSAERLKGVDSTLKIQPAELGDSAVYLCASSRTGTDQFFGPGTRLTVL.